The rows below give T cell receptor beta chains drawn from one sample of a study of cytomegalovirus exposure and HLA in healthy donors. Only in-frame clones appear in the TCRdb table, and some are missing; sequencing was by immunoSEQ multiplex PCR. The sample yields under 35,000 clones, approximately 61% seen once. Sequenced input: PBMCs. These receptors were taken from a man over 45 in good health and CMV-seropositive. CDR3s include the opening cysteine and the closing phenylalanine or tryptophan. A D gene is named only where the DNA matches it firmly.

>TRBJ1-5|TRBV19|.|14
CASSIPSTNQPQHF
>TRBJ1-3|TRBV30|.|14
CAWSVGAGGNTIYF
>TRBJ2-5|TRBV7-2|TRBD2|15
CASSLTSGMGETQYF
>TRBJ1-4|TRBV11-2|TRBD1|15
CASSLVPRGLEKLFF
>TRBJ1-2|TRBV6-4|TRBD1|16
CASSSSPGQPTYGYTF
>TRBJ2-5|TRBV19|.|13
CASSIGLAETQYF
>TRBJ2-7|TRBV19|.|14
CASSIANSGYEQYF
>TRBJ1-4|TRBV10-1|TRBD1|15
CASKGQDATNEKLFF
>TRBJ1-5|TRBV5-6|TRBD1|15
CASSQTGGRNQPQHF
>TRBJ2-2|TRBV4-2|.|19
CASSQDGVPDFSNTGELFF
>TRBJ1-1|TRBV29-1|.|13
CSVEQGGFTEAFF
>TRBJ2-2|TRBV5-4|TRBD2|15
CASSLGTSFTGELFF
>TRBJ1-2|TRBV5-1|TRBD1|14
CASSPGQGAYGYTF
>TRBJ1-6|TRBV6-1|TRBD1|13
CASLGTGRSPLHF
>TRBJ1-1|TRBV11-1|.|13
CASSFFPGTEAFF
>TRBJ2-7|TRBV4-3|.|15
CASSQGLAGSYEQYF
>TRBJ2-1|TRBV2|.|12
CASSEQGYEQFF
>TRBJ2-7|TRBV6-1|.|14
CASSEVGAVYEQYF
>TRBJ1-5|TRBV4-3|.|13
CASSQDRVQPQHF
>TRBJ2-7|TRBV29-1|.|12
CSVVGDTYEQYF
>TRBJ2-5|TRBV5-6|.|15
CASSYSGDRGETQYF
>TRBJ2-5|TRBV5-1|.|13
CASSLGPRETQYF
>TRBJ2-5|TRBV7-2|.|13
CASSLDYQGTQYF
>TRBJ2-7|TRBV6-1|TRBD1|19
CASSVPGQGPGTHSYEQYF
>TRBJ2-7|TRBV10-3|TRBD1|15
CAISVFAGGSYEQYF
>TRBJ2-3|TRBV19|TRBD2|15
CASSSRTSGRDTQYF
>TRBJ1-2|TRBV29-1|.|12
CSASKVADGYTF
>TRBJ1-5|TRBV21-1|.|14
CASSPTVGDQPQHF
>TRBJ2-5|TRBV7-6|TRBD2|16
CASSLGSGGFGETQYF
>TRBJ2-3|TRBV4-3|TRBD2|17
CASSQDTGGGWTDTQYF
>TRBJ2-1|TRBV29-1|.|14
CSVRTAARFDEQFF
>TRBJ2-7|TRBV19|TRBD2|13
CASSVSGSYEQYF
>TRBJ2-3|TRBV9|TRBD2|15
CASSADGRAGDTQYF
>TRBJ2-3|TRBV10-1|TRBD1|15
CASATGTGYKDTQYF
>TRBJ2-2|TRBV30|TRBD2|16
CAWSVIAGGPGGELFF
>TRBJ1-1|TRBV28|.|11
CASSRDTEAFF
>TRBJ2-1|TRBV25-1|.|12
CASSPLVGGQFF
>TRBJ2-6|TRBV11-1|TRBD2|18
CASSSRTSGTSGANVLTF
>TRBJ2-3|TRBV30|TRBD2|15
CAWEWGGRVADTQYF
>TRBJ2-7|TRBV7-9|.|12
CASSLRAYEQYF
>TRBJ2-3|TRBV5-1|TRBD1|14
CASSSDRGSDTQYF
>TRBJ1-1|TRBV4-1|.|12
CASRGGPTEAFF
>TRBJ1-2|TRBV2|.|14
CASYRDIGSEGYTF
>TRBJ1-2|TRBV7-9|.|13
CASSNPGNYGYTF